Below are 31 T cell receptor beta chains sequenced from a single sample in a study of blood T cells in healthy people across ages. Next came a second PCR, run for roughly 7 to 12 cycles, which used a sample-barcoded 5' primer along with a J-beta primer mix. TCRdb reanalysed the 5' RACE reads using MiXCR and keeps one entry per CDR3 protein. The profile shows 800,000 to 950,000 distinct CDR3 sequences, 35% to 40% of them singletons. The sequenced material came from blood. The receptors were gathered from a man aged 18-30 years in good health.

This clonotype has only one observation. V gene TRBV28 combines with J gene TRBJ1-1, with D unclear. Germline-derived CDR1 and CDR2 are MDHEN and SYDVKM. The germline V and J ends were trimmed by 4 bases and 2 bases, with 17 bases remaining between them. The CDR3 totals 16 residues. CDR3 residues: CASSSPGEGINTEAFF. DNA of the CDR3: TGTGCCAGCAGTTCCCCCGGGGAGGGAATAAACACTGAAGCTTTCTTT.

The genes are TRBV18 and TRBJ2-7; D is possibly TRBD1 or TRBD2 (6 bases each). The CDR3 runs 16 residues. The germline V and J ends were trimmed by 1 base and 3 bases, with 16 bases remaining between them. Germline assignment: CDR1 KGHSH and CDR2 LQKENI. The CDR3 sequence: CASSPQGGQGFYEQYF. The CDR3, as DNA: TGTGCCAGCTCACCACAAGGGGGGCAAGGATTCTACGAGCAGTACTTC.

This clonotype was observed at least ten times. V and J are TRBV11-2 and TRBJ2-1, with D possibly being TRBD2 (5 bases). The CDR3 length is 14 residues. CDR1 is SGHAT and CDR2 is FQNNGV in the germline V gene. The germline V and J ends were trimmed by 1 base and 10 bases, with 14 bases remaining between them. The CDR3 region is CASSLVNESGEQFF. Here the CDR3 DNA reads TGTGCCAGCAGCTTAGTTAATGAGAGCGGCGAGCAGTTCTTC.

In this sample, this clonotype turned up a few times. This sequence joins TRBV29-1 and TRBJ1-1; no definite D call. The V and J ends lost 2 bases and 0 bases respectively, with 16 bases between them. Germline V gene sequence: CDR1 SQVTM, CDR2 ANQGSEA. This CDR3 region has 16 residues. DNA of the CDR3: TGCAGCGTTGAATGGACCAGTCGGACCATGAACACTGAAGCTTTCTTT. This sequence encodes CSVEWTSRTMNTEAFF.

The table lists this clonotype with a few counts. The chain links TRBV4-2 to TRBJ1-1; tentatively, D is TRBD1 (6 bases). The CDR3 is 14 amino acids. V lost 3 bases and J lost 1, with 9 bases in between. Germline V CDR1 and CDR2: LGHNA, YNFKEQ. The CDR3 sequence: CASSHRGGNTEAFF. The CDR3 DNA reads as TGTGCCAGCAGCCACAGGGGAGGGAACACTGAAGCTTTCTTT.

This clonotype appeared a few times. The V call is TRBV7-6, the J call TRBJ1-1, with D hard to call. V lost 4 bases, J lost 4 bases, and 13 bases lay in between. The CDR3 contains 14 residues. The V gene's germline CDR1 is SGHVS and CDR2 FNYEAQ. The CDR3: CASSSLTKSTEAFF. In DNA, the CDR3 is TGTGCCAGCAGCTCTCTGACAAAAAGCACTGAAGCTTTCTTT.

About this clonotype: This may come from a read error, since a much larger clone is one base off. The V gene is TRBV7-2, the J gene TRBJ2-5; 8 nucleotides agree with TRBD1. The CDR3 runs to 13 residues. The junction had 5 bases not matched to a gene; V was cut back by 8 bases and J by 3 bases. Germline values: CDR1 SGHTA, CDR2 FQGNSA. DNA for the CDR3: TGTGCCAGCGACAGGGGCAGCAAAGAGACCCAGTACTTC. This gives the protein CASDRGSKETQYF.

The table lists this clonotype with a few counts. V and J are TRBV12-3 or TRBV12-4 and TRBJ1-3; D gene uncertain. The V end lost 5 bases, the J end lost 3 bases, and 5 bases lay between the germline ends. The CDR3 spans 12 residues. CDR3 loop: CASSNNGNTIYF. The DNA for the CDR3 is TGTGCCAGCAGTAATAATGGAAACACCATATATTTT.

The sample holds many counts of this clonotype. This chain connects TRBV6-2 or TRBV6-3 to TRBJ2-7; TRBD1 aligns across 7 bases. In germline, CDR1 is MNHEY, CDR2 SVGEGT. V trimming: 4 bases; J trimming: 4 bases; junction bases outside the gene matches: 7. The CDR3 is 14 amino acids. The chain's CDR3 is CASSLRTGEYEQYF. The CDR3 bases are TGTGCCAGCAGTTTAAGGACAGGAGAGTACGAGCAGTACTTC.

Worth noting for this clonotype: The junction and the germline gene differ at one end; a read error may be behind it. The V and J genes are TRBV12-3 or TRBV12-4 and TRBJ2-7, with D uncertain. CDR3 length equals 14 residues. CDR3 bases: TGTGCCAGCAGTTTCCACGACAAAACCTACGGGCAGTACTTC. Protein: CASSFHDKTYGQYF.

Many counts were recorded for this clonotype. The chain carries TRBV20-1 and TRBJ2-3; a possible D gene is TRBD1 (5 bases). The CDR3 has 13 amino acids. Trimming removed 3 bases from V and 7 bases from J, with 14 bases in between. Germline V lookup: CDR1 DFQATT, CDR2 SNEGSKA (reference sequence). The CDR3 bases are TGCAGTGCTAGCAAAAAGACAGAGCATACGCAGTATTTT. As protein: CSASKKTEHTQYF.

This clonotype was seen repeatedly, ten times or more. The V gene is TRBV10-3, the J gene TRBJ2-3; 8 bases align to TRBD2. This CDR3 spans 14 amino acids. Germline values: CDR1 ENHRY, CDR2 SYGVKD. V shed 7 bases and J 0 bases; nucleotides not matched to a gene: 3. The CDR3 coding sequence is TGTGCCATCATGGGACTAGGGAGCACAGATACGCAGTATTTT. Its protein is CAIMGLGSTDTQYF.

This chain connects TRBV6-2 or TRBV6-3 to TRBJ2-1; no clear D. The CDR3 length is 16 residues. Germline CDR1 and CDR2: MNHEY and SVGEGT. Trimming took 2 bases from V and 0 from J, leaving 11 bases between them. Here the CDR3 reads CASSYTPARSYNEQFF. CDR3 coding DNA: TGTGCCAGCAGTTACACGCCAGCCCGCTCCTACAATGAGCAGTTCTTC.

This clonotype has a single count. The V gene is TRBV4-3, the J gene TRBJ2-1; 9 bases map to TRBD2. The CDR3 is 14 residues long. The V gene's germline CDR1 is LGHNA and CDR2 YSLEER. With 3 bases clipped from V and 9 bases from J, the junction kept 6 bases outside the gene matches. This CDR3 reads CASSQRRGGREQFF. The DNA of the CDR3 is TGCGCCAGCAGCCAGAGGCGGGGGGGCCGTGAGCAGTTCTTC.

This clonotype is a singleton in its sample. The rearrangement uses TRBV20-1 and TRBJ2-7; 8 bases align to TRBD2. Germline V gives CDR1 DFQATT, CDR2 SNEGSKA (reference sequence). J gave up 7 bases and V 3 bases, and 14 bases lay outside the gene matches. The length of the CDR3 is 15 residues. CDR3 loop: CSASVGGGLYNEQYF. CDR3 DNA: TGCAGTGCTAGTGTTGGCGGGGGGTTGTACAATGAGCAGTACTTC.

The V gene is TRBV7-6, the J gene TRBJ2-3; 10 nucleotides line up with TRBD2. Germline trimming cut 5 bases from V and 3 bases from J; bases unmatched to any gene: 11. Germline V gives CDR1 SGHVS, CDR2 FNYEAQ. CDR3 length: 17 amino acids. This CDR3 is CASSPRALAGNTDTQYF. The CDR3 bases are TGTGCCAGCAGCCCGCGGGCACTAGCGGGGAATACAGATACGCAGTATTTT.

Notes on this clonotype: A much larger clone differs by one base, so this may be a read error. The chain couples TRBV4-3 to TRBJ1-2, with unresolved D. Per germline, CDR1 LGHNA and CDR2 YSLEER. V was clipped by 0 bases and J by 4 bases, with 15 bases between them. CDR3 length: 16 residues. Here the CDR3 DNA reads TGCGCCAGCAGCCAAGATGCCTCGGGATATACCTATGGCTACACCTTC. Protein product: CASSQDASGYTYGYTF.

The chain couples TRBV7-2 to TRBJ2-1, with TRBD2 matching 11 bases. CDR1 is SGHTA and CDR2 is FQGNSA in the germline V gene. Losses at the gene ends were 3 bases for V and 13 bases for J; bases not matched to a gene: 14. The CDR3 totals 16 residues. The CDR3 sequence: CASSFVAGGQQETQFF. The CDR3 coding sequence is TGTGCCAGCAGCTTTGTAGCGGGGGGGCAACAAGAGACCCAGTTCTTC.

This clonotype occurred many times. The J gene is TRBJ1-2, the V gene TRBV25-1, with a weak D call TRBD1 (5 bases). The CDR3 has 13 amino acids. Germline CDR1 is MGHDK and CDR2 is SYGVNS. V dropped 1 base and J dropped 8 bases, with 11 bases sitting between them. The CDR3: CASSEFDSEGYTF. In DNA form, the CDR3 reads TGTGCCAGCAGTGAATTTGACAGTGAGGGCTACACCTTC.

V usage is TRBV20-1 and J usage is TRBJ2-3; the match to TRBD2 covers 7 bases. V shed 6 bases, J shed 1 base, and the junction held 7 bases outside the gene matches. Germline values: CDR1 DFQATT, CDR2 SNEGSKA (reference sequence). The CDR3 spans 14 residues. The CDR3 nucleotides are TGCAGTGCCGGGGCTAGCGGAGGCACAGATACGCAGTATTTT. Translation gives CSAGASGGTDTQYF.

In its sample, this clonotype was seen a few times. V usage is TRBV6-4 and J usage is TRBJ2-5, with TRBD2 as a possible D gene (5 bases). V lost 5 bases and J 11 bases, leaving 18 bases between the germline ends. Germline values: CDR1 MRHNA, CDR2 SNTAGT. The CDR3 loop spans 13 amino acids. CDR3 loop: CASSSREGLEQYF. CDR3 coding DNA: TGTGCCAGCAGTAGCCGTGAGGGCCTTGAGCAGTACTTC.

The chain has TRBV10-3 and TRBJ2-1; 12 bases fit TRBD2. The CDR3 runs 19 residues. The germline V gene has CDR1 ENHRY and CDR2 SYGVKD. V shed 4 bases and J 0 bases; nucleotides not matched to a gene: 10. In DNA form, the CDR3 reads TGTGCCATCAGTGCCCAACTAGCGGGAGGCCCTAGCTCCTACAATGAGCAGTTCTTC. This translates into CAISAQLAGGPSSYNEQFF.

A remark on this clonotype: Just one base apart from a much larger clone, this may be a read error. The chain couples TRBV29-1 to TRBJ2-1; the match to TRBD2 covers 10 bases. Germline V gene data show CDR1 as SQVTM and CDR2 as ANQGSEA. The CDR3 totals 16 residues. The CDR3 DNA reads TGCAGCGCTGAACAGGGTAGAGTAGCGGGGGGAAATGAGCAGTTCTTC. It encodes CSAEQGRVAGGNEQFF.

In this sample, this clonotype turned up many times. The CDR3 loop reads CSAPVWGQGNYEQYF. CDR3 sequence (DNA): TGCAGTGCCCCAGTTTGGGGACAGGGGAACTACGAGCAGTACTTC. The chain combines TRBV20-1 with TRBJ2-7; 10 nucleotides align to TRBD1. The ends lost 6 bases at V and 3 bases at J; junction bases unmatched: 11. This CDR3 is 15 amino acids long. From germline, CDR1 is DFQATT and CDR2 SNEGSKA (reference sequence).

This chain uses TRBV7-9 with TRBJ2-3, with 12 nucleotides matching TRBD2. Germline V gene data show CDR1 as SEHNR and CDR2 as FQNEAQ (reference sequence). The CDR3 length is 17 residues. V was clipped by 5 bases and J by 0 bases; unmatched bases: 6. The CDR3, as DNA: TGTGCCAGCAGCCTAAAAGGGACTAGCGGGAGCACAGATACGCAGTATTTT. This translates into CASSLKGTSGSTDTQYF.

The CDR3 spells CSASRRDHKIFYEQYF. In DNA form, the CDR3 reads TGCAGTGCTAGTAGGAGGGATCACAAAATTTTCTACGAGCAGTACTTC. The V gene is TRBV20-1, the J gene TRBJ2-7; D might be TRBD2 (6 bases). The V and J ends lost 3 bases and 3 bases respectively, with 21 bases between them. Germline CDR1 DFQATT, CDR2 SNEGSKA (reference sequence). This CDR3 has 16 amino acids.

J is TRBJ2-3 and V is TRBV12-3 or TRBV12-4, with 7 bases fitting TRBD2. The V and J ends lost 3 bases and 0 bases, in that order; junction bases with no gene match: 6. The CDR3 has 16 amino acids. Here the CDR3 reads CASSFGLAVSTDTQYF. DNA for the CDR3: TGTGCCAGCAGTTTTGGTCTAGCGGTGAGCACAGATACGCAGTATTTT.

This clonotype was counted only a few times. The CDR3 DNA sequence: TGCAGTGGTGGGCCGGTAGATACGCAGTATTTT. Translation: CSGGPVDTQYF. V gene TRBV20-1 combines with J gene TRBJ2-3; no firm D call. CDR1 is DFQATT, CDR2 SNEGSKA, per germline (reference sequence). V was shortened by 7 bases and J by 5 bases, with 10 bases between the two germline ends. The CDR3 runs to 11 residues.

This clonotype was detected many times. This CDR3 reads CASSLSVADGTEQYF. The CDR3 coding sequence is TGTGCCAGCAGCTTATCCGTAGCTGACGGAACCGAGCAGTACTTC. The chain joins TRBV7-2 to TRBJ2-7; D is unresolved. Germline assignment: CDR1 SGHTA and CDR2 FQGNSA. This CDR3 has 15 amino acids. Trimming took 2 bases from V and 6 from J, leaving 17 bases between them.

This clonotype was seen ten or more times. CDR3 sequence (DNA): TGTGCCAGCACACCTCAAGCCTCCTACGAGCAGTACTTC. Its protein product is CASTPQASYEQYF. The chain combines TRBV6-6 with TRBJ2-7; D unresolved. Per germline, CDR1 MNHNY and CDR2 SVGAGI (reference sequence). The CDR3 has 13 amino acids. V was trimmed by 7 bases and J by 0 bases, leaving 10 bases between them.

The gene calls are TRBV29-1 and TRBJ1-4; no clear D gene. Germline CDR1 reads SQVTM; CDR2 reads ANQGSEA. Trimming took off 4 bases at V and 2 bases at J, with 11 bases between the two ends. The CDR3 runs to 14 residues. The CDR3 nucleotides read TGCAGCGTTGGGGTTGGTCTTACTAATGAAAAACTGTTTTTT. It specifies CSVGVGLTNEKLFF.